These 28 T cell receptor beta chains came from one sample sequenced in a study of monozygotic twins with inflammatory bowel disease. Using the 5' RACE reads, TCRdb records one entry per CDR3 protein without DNA. Its clone listing holds 300,000 to 350,000 distinct CDR3 sequences. Source material: blood. The receptors come from a human donor with ulcerative colitis or Crohn's disease, or a healthy co-twin of an affected twin (not recorded which).

The chain couples TRBV7-9 to TRBJ2-5. This CDR3 region has 13 residues. From germline, CDR1 is SEHNR and CDR2 FQNEAQ (reference sequence). The CDR3 sequence is CASSFSLQETQYF. The complete variable domain, with remaining parts taken from reference TRBV7-9 and TRBJ2-5, reads DTGVSQNPRHKITKRGQNVTFRCDPISEHNRLYWYRQTLGQGPEFLTYFQNEAQLEKSRLLSDRFSAERPKGSFSTLEIQRTEQGDSAMYLCASSFSLQETQYFGPGTRLLVL.

The V gene is TRBV5-4, the J gene TRBJ2-3; TCRdb indicates TRBD2, and absent DNA this call remains unverified. The CDR3 extends over 16 amino acids. Germline V lookup: CDR1 SGHNT, CDR2 YYREEE (reference sequence). The CDR3 is CASSLSGGPFTDTQYF. Drawing the rest from reference TRBV5-4 and TRBJ2-3, the complete variable domain is ETGVTQSPTHLIKTRGQQVTLRCSSQSGHNTVSWYQQALGQGPQFIFQYYREEENGRGNFPPRFSGLQFPNYSSELNVNALELDDSALYLCASSLSGGPFTDTQYFGPGTRLTVL.

The chain joins TRBV7-8 to TRBJ1-2; with no DNA, the TCRdb D assignment of TRBD1 cannot be verified. From germline, CDR1 is SGHVS and CDR2 FQNEAQ. The CDR3 is made up of 17 amino acids. CDR3 residues: CASSSDTYTGNGYGYTF.

The chain couples TRBV19 to TRBJ2-3; the D gene TCRdb calls, TRBD1, cannot be checked with no DNA. CDR3 length equals 14 residues. The germline V gene encodes CDR1 LNHDA and CDR2 SQIVND (reference sequence). The CDR3 region is CASSGTGVTDTQYF.

The chain couples TRBV18 to TRBJ2-2; the TRBD1 assignment by TCRdb is unverifiable without DNA. This CDR3 has 15 residues. Germline-derived CDR1 and CDR2 are KGHSH and LQKENI. The CDR3 region is CASAKGQTNTGELFF.

Considering frequency, this clonotype is medium-sized. This chain joins TRBV6-4 and TRBJ2-3. CDR3 size: 15 residues. CDR1 and CDR2 (germline): MRHNA, SNTAGT. The CDR3 loop reads CASSDVAASTDTQYF.

The V call is TRBV12-3 or TRBV12-4, the J call TRBJ1-1; TCRdb's D gene call, TRBD1, goes unchecked for lack of DNA. The CDR3 is 13 amino acids. The CDR3 sequence: CASRPGPLTEAFF.

The CDR3 region is CASSRDSPTEAFF. The J gene is TRBJ1-1, the V gene TRBV5-1; TCRdb proposes TRBD1, but this gene call is untestable without DNA. Germline assignment: CDR1 SGHRS and CDR2 YFSETQ. This CDR3 comprises 13 residues.

The rearrangement joins TRBV20-1 to TRBJ2-7; TCRdb indicates TRBD2, and absent DNA this call remains unverified. Per germline, CDR1 DFQATT and CDR2 SNEGSKA (reference sequence). This CDR3 comprises 15 residues. This CDR3 is CSARAASGRATEQYF.

This chain uses TRBV3-1 with TRBJ2-3. This CDR3 contains 12 residues. The germline V gene encodes CDR1 LGHDT and CDR2 YNNKEL (reference sequence). CDR3 in amino acids: CASSQIPDTQYF.

The rearrangement joins TRBV7-9 to TRBJ2-7. Germline V gives CDR1 SEHNR, CDR2 FQNEAQ (reference sequence). This CDR3 region has 12 residues. CDR3 region: CASSLRGYEQYF.

This chain connects TRBV7-8 to TRBJ1-1; TCRdb's D call, TRBD1, is unchecked because there is no DNA. The CDR3 totals 14 residues. Germline values: CDR1 SGHVS, CDR2 FQNEAQ. This CDR3 is CASSSWDTGTEAFF.

The chain recombines TRBV7-9 with TRBJ2-5; absent DNA, TCRdb's TRBD1 call cannot be checked. Germline V CDR1 and CDR2: SEHNR, FQNEAQ (reference sequence). CDR3 length: 14 amino acids. The CDR3 sequence: CASSVPEADTQQYF. The complete variable domain, with remaining parts taken from reference TRBV7-9 and TRBJ2-5, reads DTGVSQNPRHKITKRGQNVTFRCDPISEHNRLYWYRQTLGQGPEFLTYFQNEAQLEKSRLLSDRFSAERPKGSFSTLEIQRTEQGDSAMYLCASSVPEADTQQYFGPGTRLLVL.

This chain uses TRBV7-9 with TRBJ2-5. CDR1 is SEHNR and CDR2 is FQNEAQ in the germline V gene (reference sequence). CDR3 length equals 14 residues. CDR3 loop: CASSLALGRETQYF.

The rearrangement links TRBV5-1 to TRBJ2-1; with no DNA, the TCRdb D assignment of TRBD1 cannot be verified. CDR1 is SGHRS and CDR2 is YFSETQ in the germline V gene. The CDR3 has 15 amino acids. CDR3 sequence reads: CASSSTRETRNEQFF.

This rearrangement joins TRBV10-1 to TRBJ2-1. Germline CDR1 WNHNN, CDR2 SYGVQD (reference sequence). CDR3 length: 12 amino acids. CDR3 in amino acids: CASSALRGEQFF.

V is TRBV29-1 and J is TRBJ1-1. This CDR3 is built from 13 residues. The germline gives CDR1 SQVTM, CDR2 ANQGSEA. The chain's CDR3 is CSVAGTQYPEAFF.

This chain joins TRBV20-1 and TRBJ2-1. Germline V gene lookup returns CDR1 DFQATT and CDR2 SNEGSKA (reference sequence). The CDR3 loop spans 14 amino acids. The CDR3 loop is CSASHGISYNEQFF.

V gene TRBV5-1 combines with J gene TRBJ2-5; without DNA, the TCRdb call of TRBD1 cannot be checked. There are 13 residues in the CDR3. CDR1 and CDR2 (germline): SGHRS, YFSETQ. CDR3 residues: CASSSGGAETQYF.

This chain uses TRBV11-3 with TRBJ2-1; TCRdb calls TRBD1, which cannot be checked without DNA. Germline CDR1 is SGHNT and CDR2 is YENEEA. This CDR3 contains 16 residues. This chain's CDR3 is CASSLVSGGSYNEQFF.

The rearrangement links TRBV14 to TRBJ2-2. This CDR3 region has 14 residues. Germline V gene data show CDR1 as SGHDN and CDR2 as FVKESK. The CDR3 sequence is CASSQVIGVGELFF.

The CDR3 spells CATKEGVLFTDTQYF. The chain recombines TRBV27 with TRBJ2-3; TCRdb's D call of TRBD1 is untestable without DNA. Germline CDR1 MNHEY, CDR2 SMNVEV (reference sequence). This CDR3 is 15 amino acids long.

The rearrangement links TRBV10-1 to TRBJ2-7. Germline assignment: CDR1 WNHNN and CDR2 SYGVQD (reference sequence). The CDR3 length is 12 residues. The CDR3: CASSASGYEQYF.

The chain uses TRBV12-3 or TRBV12-4 and TRBJ1-1. This CDR3 comprises 13 residues. CDR3 sequence reads: CASSLGANTEAFF.

This chain joins TRBV12-3 or TRBV12-4 and TRBJ1-6; the TCRdb D gene call, TRBD1, has no DNA to confirm it. This CDR3 comprises 15 residues. CDR3 region: CASSSSDRGDSPLHF.

The V gene is TRBV12-3 or TRBV12-4, the J gene TRBJ2-7; TCRdb's D gene call, TRBD1, goes unchecked for lack of DNA. This CDR3 region has 14 residues. CDR3 region: CASSFYRTGSEQYF.

The chain carries TRBV6-2 or TRBV6-3 and TRBJ2-7; TCRdb reports TRBD1, a call that lacks DNA to check it against. From germline, CDR1 is MNHEY and CDR2 SVGEGT. The CDR3 totals 15 residues. The CDR3 sequence: CASNNWERESYEQYF.

The J gene is TRBJ2-7, the V gene TRBV7-6; no DNA is available, so the TRBD1 call from TCRdb remains unchecked. The CDR3 consists of 16 residues. CDR1 is SGHVS and CDR2 is FNYEAQ in the germline V gene. CDR3 sequence reads: CASSLVAGDRTYEQYF.